This TCR beta chain was observed in a study of PD-L1 blockade in urothelial cancer. Turning to the study itself: Analyses used blood from 3 weeks (second dose) and 6 weeks after treatment start.

Sequencing used immunoSEQ multiplex PCR; TCRdb keeps in-frame clones, though not all of them. The sample has some 110,000 clones, more than 85% seen once. The time point denotes: peripheral blood 6 weeks after treatment start. Trimming removed 0 bases at V and 3 bases at J, with 21 bases between. This CDR3 contains 18 residues. Germline V gives CDR1 MGHRA, CDR2 YSYEKL. The chain recombines TRBV4-1 with TRBJ2-7, with D tentatively TRBD2 (7 bases). This specimen consisted of PBMCs, obtained around atezolizumab (anti-PD-L1) treatment. The sequence came from a man aged 55 to 70 with urothelial cancer. The CDR3, as DNA: TGCGCCAGCAGCCAAGATCGGGGGGCAGAAACCCAAAACTACGAGCAGTACTTC. This gives the protein CASSQDRGAETQNYEQYF.